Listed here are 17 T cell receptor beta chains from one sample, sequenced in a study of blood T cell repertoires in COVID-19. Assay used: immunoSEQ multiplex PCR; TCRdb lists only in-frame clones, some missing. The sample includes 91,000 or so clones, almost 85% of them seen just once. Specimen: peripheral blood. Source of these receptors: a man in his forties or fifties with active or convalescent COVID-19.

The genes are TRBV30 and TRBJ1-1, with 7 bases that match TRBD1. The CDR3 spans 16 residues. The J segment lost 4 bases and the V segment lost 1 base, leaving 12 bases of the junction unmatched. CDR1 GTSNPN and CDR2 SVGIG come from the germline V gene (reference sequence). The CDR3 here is CAWSGTFRQGGTEAFF. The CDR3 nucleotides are TGTGCCTGGAGTGGTACCTTCCGACAGGGCGGCACTGAAGCTTTCTTT. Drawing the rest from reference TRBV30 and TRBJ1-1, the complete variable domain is SQTIHQWPATLVQPVGSPLSLECTVEGTSNPNLYWYRQAAGRGLQLLFYSVGIGQISSEVPQNLSASRPQDRQFILSSKKLLLSDSGFYLCAWSGTFRQGGTEAFFGQGTRLTVV.

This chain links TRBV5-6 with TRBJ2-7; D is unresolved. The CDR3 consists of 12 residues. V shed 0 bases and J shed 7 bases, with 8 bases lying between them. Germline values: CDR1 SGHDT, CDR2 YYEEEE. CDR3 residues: CASSLDQLEQYF. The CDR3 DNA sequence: TGTGCCAGCAGCTTGGATCAGTTGGAGCAGTACTTC.

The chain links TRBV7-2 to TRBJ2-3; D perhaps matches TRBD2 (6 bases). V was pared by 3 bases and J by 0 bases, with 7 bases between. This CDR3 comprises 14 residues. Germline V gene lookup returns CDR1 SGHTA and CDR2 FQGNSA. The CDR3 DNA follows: TGTGCCAGCAGCTTGCGGGGAAGCACAGATACGCAGTATTTT. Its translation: CASSLRGSTDTQYF. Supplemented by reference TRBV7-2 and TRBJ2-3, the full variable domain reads GAGVSQSPSNKVTEKGKDVELRCDPISGHTALYWYRQSLGQGLEFLIYFQGNSAPDKSGLPSDRFSAERTGGSVSTLTIQRTQQEDSAVYLCASSLRGSTDTQYFGPGTRLTVL.

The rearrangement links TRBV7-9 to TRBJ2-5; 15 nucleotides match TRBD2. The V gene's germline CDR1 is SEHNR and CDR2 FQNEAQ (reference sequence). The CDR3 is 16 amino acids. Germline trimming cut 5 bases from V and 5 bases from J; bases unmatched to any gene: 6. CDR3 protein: CASSLGTSGGKETQYF. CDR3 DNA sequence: TGTGCCAGCAGCCTTGGGACTAGCGGGGGGAAGGAGACCCAGTACTTC.

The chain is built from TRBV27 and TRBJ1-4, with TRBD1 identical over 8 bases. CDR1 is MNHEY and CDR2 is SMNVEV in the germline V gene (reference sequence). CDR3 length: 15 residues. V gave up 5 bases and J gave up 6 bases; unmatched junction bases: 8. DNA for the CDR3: TGTGCCAGCAGTGTCTGGGCGGACAGGGATGAAAAACTGTTTTTT. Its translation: CASSVWADRDEKLFF. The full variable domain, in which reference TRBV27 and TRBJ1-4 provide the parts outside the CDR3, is EAQVTQNPRYLITVTGKKLTVTCSQNMNHEYMSWYRQDPGLGLRQIYYSMNVEVTDKGDVPEGYKVSRKEKRNFPLILESPSPNQTSLYFCASSVWADRDEKLFFGSGTQLSVL.

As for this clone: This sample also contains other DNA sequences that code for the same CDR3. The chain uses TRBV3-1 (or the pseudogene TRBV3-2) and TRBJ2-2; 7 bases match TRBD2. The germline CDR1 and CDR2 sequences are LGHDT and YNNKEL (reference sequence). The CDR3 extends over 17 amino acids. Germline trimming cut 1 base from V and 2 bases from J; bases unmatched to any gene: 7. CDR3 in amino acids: CASSQGREGLNTGELFF. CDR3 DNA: TGTGCCAGCAGCCAAGGAAGGGAGGGGCTTAACACCGGGGAGCTGTTTTTT.

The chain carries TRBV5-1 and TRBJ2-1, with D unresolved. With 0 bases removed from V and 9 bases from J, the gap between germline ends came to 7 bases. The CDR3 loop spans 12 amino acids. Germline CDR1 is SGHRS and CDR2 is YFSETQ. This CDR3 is CASSLEVGEQFF. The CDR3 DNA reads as TGCGCCAGCAGCTTGGAAGTCGGTGAGCAGTTCTTC.

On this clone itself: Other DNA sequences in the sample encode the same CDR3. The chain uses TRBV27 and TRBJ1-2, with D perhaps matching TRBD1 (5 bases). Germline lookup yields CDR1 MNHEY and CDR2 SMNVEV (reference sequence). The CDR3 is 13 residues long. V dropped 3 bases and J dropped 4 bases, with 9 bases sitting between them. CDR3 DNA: TGTGCCAGCAGTTTTCGGGGGATCTATGGCTACACCTTC. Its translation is CASSFRGIYGYTF.

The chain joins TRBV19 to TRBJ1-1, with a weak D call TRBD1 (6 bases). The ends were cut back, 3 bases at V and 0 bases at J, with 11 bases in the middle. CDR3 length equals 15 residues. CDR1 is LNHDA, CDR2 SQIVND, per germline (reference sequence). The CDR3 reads CASSIPNRVNTEAFF. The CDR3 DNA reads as TGTGCCAGTAGTATTCCAAACAGGGTGAACACTGAAGCTTTCTTT.

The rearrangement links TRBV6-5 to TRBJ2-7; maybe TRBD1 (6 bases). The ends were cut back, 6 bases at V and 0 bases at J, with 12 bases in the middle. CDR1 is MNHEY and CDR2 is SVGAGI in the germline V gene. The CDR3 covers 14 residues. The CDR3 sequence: CASSGPGHSYEQYF. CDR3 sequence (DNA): TGTGCCAGCAGCGGTCCGGGACACTCCTACGAGCAGTACTTC.

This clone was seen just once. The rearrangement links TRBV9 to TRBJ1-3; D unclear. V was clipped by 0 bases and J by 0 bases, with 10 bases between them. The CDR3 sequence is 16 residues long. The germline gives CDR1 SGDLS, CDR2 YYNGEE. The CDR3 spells CASSVAADSSGNTIYF. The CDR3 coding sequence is TGTGCCAGCAGCGTAGCGGCGGATTCCTCTGGAAACACCATATATTTT.

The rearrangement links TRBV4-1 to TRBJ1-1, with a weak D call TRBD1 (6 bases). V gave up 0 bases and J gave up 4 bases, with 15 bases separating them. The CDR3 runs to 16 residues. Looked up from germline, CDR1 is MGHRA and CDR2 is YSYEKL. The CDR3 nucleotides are TGCGCCAGCAGCCAAGATAGGTCCAGAGGGGGCACTGAAGCTTTCTTT. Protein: CASSQDRSRGGTEAFF.

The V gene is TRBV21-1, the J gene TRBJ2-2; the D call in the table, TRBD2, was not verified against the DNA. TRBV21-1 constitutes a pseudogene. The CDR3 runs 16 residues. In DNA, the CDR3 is TGTGCCAGCAGCATCCTTAGCGGGGGGGCAAACGGGGAGCTGTTTTTT. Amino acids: CASSILSGGANGELFF.

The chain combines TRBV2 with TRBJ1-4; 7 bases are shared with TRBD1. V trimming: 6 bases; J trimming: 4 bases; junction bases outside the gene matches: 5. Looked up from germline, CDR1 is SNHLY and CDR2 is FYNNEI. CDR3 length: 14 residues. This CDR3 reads CASSPGQFNEKLFF. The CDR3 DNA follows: TGTGCCAGCAGCCCGGGACAGTTTAATGAAAAACTGTTTTTT.

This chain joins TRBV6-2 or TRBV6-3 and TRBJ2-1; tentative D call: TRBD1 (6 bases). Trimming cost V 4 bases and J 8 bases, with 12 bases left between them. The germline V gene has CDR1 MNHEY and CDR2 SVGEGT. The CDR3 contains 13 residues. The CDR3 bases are TGTGCCAGCAGTTTTACAGGGATCGATGAGCAGTTCTTC. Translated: CASSFTGIDEQFF.

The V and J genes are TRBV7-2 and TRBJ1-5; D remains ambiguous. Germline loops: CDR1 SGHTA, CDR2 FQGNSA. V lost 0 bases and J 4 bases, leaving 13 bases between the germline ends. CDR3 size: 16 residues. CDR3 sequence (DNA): TGTGCCAGCAGCTTAGCGGGAGGGTCCGTTAATCAGCCCCAGCATTTT. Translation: CASSLAGGSVNQPQHF.

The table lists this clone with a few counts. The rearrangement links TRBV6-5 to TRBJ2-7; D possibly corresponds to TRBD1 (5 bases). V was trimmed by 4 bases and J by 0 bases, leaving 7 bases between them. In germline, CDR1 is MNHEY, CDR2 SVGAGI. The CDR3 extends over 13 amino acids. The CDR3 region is CASSFGHSYEQYF. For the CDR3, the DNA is TGTGCCAGCAGTTTCGGACACTCCTACGAGCAGTACTTC.